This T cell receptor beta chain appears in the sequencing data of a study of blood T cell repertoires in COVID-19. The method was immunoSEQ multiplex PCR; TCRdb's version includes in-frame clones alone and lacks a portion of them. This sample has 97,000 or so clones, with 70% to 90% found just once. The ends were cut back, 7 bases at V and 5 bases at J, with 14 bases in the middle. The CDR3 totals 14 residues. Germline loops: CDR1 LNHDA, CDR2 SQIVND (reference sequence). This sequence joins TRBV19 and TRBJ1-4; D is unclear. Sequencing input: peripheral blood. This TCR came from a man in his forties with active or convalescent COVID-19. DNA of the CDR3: TGTGCCAGTAAAAGGGCTGGAGGGAATGAAAAACTGTTTTTT. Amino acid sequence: CASKRAGGNEKLFF.